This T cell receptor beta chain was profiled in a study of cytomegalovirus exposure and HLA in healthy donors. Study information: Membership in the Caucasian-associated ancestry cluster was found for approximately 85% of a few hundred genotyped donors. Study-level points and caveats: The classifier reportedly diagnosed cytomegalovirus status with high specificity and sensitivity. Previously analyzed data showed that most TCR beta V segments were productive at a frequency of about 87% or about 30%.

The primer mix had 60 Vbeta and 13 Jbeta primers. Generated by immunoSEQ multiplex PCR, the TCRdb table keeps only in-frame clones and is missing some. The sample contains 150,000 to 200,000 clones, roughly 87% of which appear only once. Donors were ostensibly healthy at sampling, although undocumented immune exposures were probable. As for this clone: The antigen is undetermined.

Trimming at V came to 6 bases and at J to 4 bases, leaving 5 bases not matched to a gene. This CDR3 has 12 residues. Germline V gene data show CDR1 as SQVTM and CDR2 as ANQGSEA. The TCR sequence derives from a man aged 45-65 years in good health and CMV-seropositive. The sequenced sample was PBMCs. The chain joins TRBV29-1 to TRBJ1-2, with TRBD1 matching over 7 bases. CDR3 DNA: TGCAGCGTAGAGAGGGGGCCCTATGGCTACACCTTC. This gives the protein CSVERGPYGYTF.